The source of this TCR beta chain is a study of blood T cell repertoires in COVID-19. Recovery among Cohort 3 donors was established by two negative PCRs, clearance, or symptom resolution. Trimming took 3 bases from V and 4 from J; bases not matched to a gene: 16. This CDR3 comprises 20 residues. Germline-derived CDR1 and CDR2 are KGHSH and LQKENI. Sequenced by immunoSEQ multiplex PCR; TCRdb stores in-frame clones only, minus some. The profile covers about 180,000 clones, with about 82% appearing a single time and 8% to 10% taken by the ten largest. This clone turned up a few times. Material for sequencing was PBMCs or T cells enriched from blood (not recorded which). This chain joins TRBV18 and TRBJ2-5; 14 nucleotides align to TRBD2. The sequence was obtained from a woman in her thirties who had recovered from COVID-19. CDR3 residues: CASSPLETSGRAQRGETQYF. CDR3 in DNA: TGTGCCAGCTCACCCTTGGAGACTAGCGGGAGGGCCCAGCGGGGAGAGACCCAGTACTTC.